The T cell receptor (beta chain) under discussion was sequenced for a study of OX40 agonist ivuxolimab in advanced cancers. Study information: Melanoma, hepatocellular carcinoma, head and neck or renal cell cancer occurred in dose-escalation patients.

Clones were sequenced by immunoSEQ multiplex PCR, and TCRdb holds only the in-frame ones, with some missing. The table records approximately 72,000 clones, roughly 84% of them present only once. Germline assignment: CDR1 KGHSH and CDR2 LQKENI. CDR3 length equals 12 residues. V was shortened by 6 bases and J by 1 base, with 4 bases between the two germline ends. The chain carries TRBV18 and TRBJ1-5; D unresolved. The sequence was collected from an adult with an advanced solid tumor such as melanoma, head and neck, liver or kidney cancer. The material was CD4+ or CD8+ T cells sorted from blood, obtained in a trial of the OX40 agonist ivuxolimab. The chain's CDR3 is CASSPSNQPQHF. CDR3 sequence (DNA): TGTGCCAGCTCTCCAAGCAATCAGCCCCAGCATTTT.